These 7 T cell receptor beta chains originate from one sample sequenced in a study of blood T cell repertoires in COVID-19. Profiled with immunoSEQ multiplex PCR; TCRdb holds only in-frame clones, not every one. The data contain some 35,000 clones, 70% to 90% of them singletons. Sequenced: peripheral blood. The receptor set was obtained from an older man with active COVID-19.

The CDR3 here is CASSEGVPRQPQHF. The CDR3, as DNA: TGTGCCAGCAGTGAGGGCGTCCCCCGCCAGCCCCAGCATTTT. The chain employs TRBV2 and TRBJ1-5; D is undetermined. V dropped 3 bases and J dropped 7 bases, with 13 bases sitting between them. Germline lookup yields CDR1 SNHLY and CDR2 FYNNEI. CDR3 size: 14 residues. Drawing the rest from reference TRBV2 and TRBJ1-5, the complete variable domain is EPEVTQTPSHQVTQMGQEVILRCVPISNHLYFYWYRQILGQKVEFLVSFYNNEISEKSEIFDDQFSVERPDGSNFTLKIRSTKLEDSAMYFCASSEGVPRQPQHFGDGTRLSIL.

V gene TRBV27 combines with J gene TRBJ2-1, with unresolved D. V was shortened by 0 bases and J by 0 bases, with 9 bases between the two germline ends. The V gene's germline CDR1 is MNHEY and CDR2 SMNVEV (reference sequence). The length of the CDR3 is 16 residues. The CDR3 here is CASSLSLAVSYNEQFF. CDR3 coding DNA: TGTGCCAGCAGTTTATCGCTCGCGGTCTCCTACAATGAGCAGTTCTTC.

This sequence joins TRBV28 and TRBJ1-1; D perhaps matches TRBD1 (5 bases). V was cut by 5 bases and J by 8 bases, with 18 bases left in between. CDR3 length: 14 amino acids. In germline, CDR1 is MDHEN, CDR2 SYDVKM. Here the CDR3 reads CASSPRGHIPEAFF. CDR3 nucleotides: TGTGCCAGCAGTCCTAGGGGCCATATCCCCGAAGCTTTCTTT. Complete variable domain (other parts from reference TRBV28 and TRBJ1-1): DVKVTQSSRYLVKRTGEKVFLECVQDMDHENMFWYRQDPGLGLRLIYFSYDVKMKEKGDIPEGYSVSREKKERFSLILESASTNQTSMYLCASSPRGHIPEAFFGQGTRLTVV.

The V and J genes are TRBV28 and TRBJ2-7; no clear D. V gave up 6 bases and J gave up 10 bases, with 13 bases separating them. CDR1 is MDHEN, CDR2 SYDVKM, per germline. The CDR3 spans 11 residues. The CDR3 bases are TGTGCCAGCAGCGAGAGAACCCTCCAGTACTTC. Its protein is CASSERTLQYF.

The rearrangement uses TRBV27 and TRBJ2-5, with 7 bases identical to TRBD1. The CDR3 is 15 residues long. With 2 bases clipped from V and 5 bases from J, the junction kept 8 bases outside the gene matches. Germline V CDR1 and CDR2: MNHEY, SMNVEV (reference sequence). This chain's CDR3 is CASSLRQGMWETQYF. Written as DNA, the CDR3 is TGTGCCAGCAGTTTAAGACAGGGCATGTGGGAGACCCAGTACTTC.

This sequence joins TRBV28 and TRBJ1-2; D call uncertain. Germline CDR1 reads MDHEN; CDR2 reads SYDVKM. The CDR3 is 13 amino acids. The ends were cut back, 5 bases at V and 7 bases at J, with 14 bases in the middle. CDR3 sequence: CASSTGVRVGYTF. DNA for the CDR3: TGTGCCAGCAGTACTGGGGTGCGGGTTGGCTACACCTTC.

J is TRBJ2-1 and V is TRBV18; TRBD2 is a possible D gene (6 bases). The germline V gene encodes CDR1 KGHSH and CDR2 LQKENI. The CDR3 runs 16 residues. V shed 1 base and J shed 9 bases, with 19 bases lying between them. The CDR3 here is CASSPQEGPAWTEQFF. CDR3 coding DNA: TGTGCCAGCTCACCACAGGAGGGCCCAGCCTGGACTGAGCAGTTCTTC.